The present TCR beta chain was sequenced within a study of response to subunit inactivated influenza vaccine (dated by TCRdb to the late 2010s). In terms of the full investigation: To follow how T cells responded to a trivalent subunit inactivated influenza vaccine, the researchers relied on deep quantitative profiling of the T cell receptor repertoire.

General study outcomes and caveats: The authors suggested that each seasonal influenza vaccination may recruit only a limited number of new T cells.

Counted from cysteine to phenylalanine, this CDR3 has 16 amino acids. Only CDR3 DNA remains: 48 bases, in frame from the first base. V is clipped by 4 bases and J by 4 bases, and the sequence between their germline boundaries is 21 bases long. The germline V gene gives CDR1 as SGHRS and CDR2 as YFSETQ. Library preparation employed RT-PCR. Data came from an Illumina HiSeq 2500. In TCRdb, the public reads were trimmed at Q25 with fastp and aligned with MiXCR, with productive beta chains retained. Rows are unified per CDR3 protein, each entry keeping the most common DNA and genes. The sample table records 650,000 to 800,000 distinct CDR3 sequences; about 15% of these occur just once. Less than 7% of the sample comes from the top ten. This clonotype was observed a handful of times. Its antigen is currently not known. Per-nucleotide qualities are absent, and no much larger clonotype sits a single base away.

This TCR was sampled from a man aged 50 to 59 who received an inactivated influenza vaccine. Donor details come from another sample of the same person, matched by shared clones. The material was PBMCs from blood, obtained approximately 15 days before vaccination. The V gene is TRBV5-1 and the J gene is TRBJ2-7; a tentative D match to TRBD2 spans 5 bases. The CDR3 protein is CASSKGDMLGLYEQYF. The bases are TGCGCCAGCAGCAAGGGAGACATGTTAGGTTTATACGAGCAGTACTTC.